These T cell receptor beta chains were read from a single sample in a study of blood T cell repertoires in COVID-19. The protocol was immunoSEQ multiplex PCR, while the TCRdb copy is restricted to in-frame clones and leaves out a portion. The sample consists of some 350,000 clones, nearly 90% of them appearing once. The specimen sequenced was peripheral blood. The source is a man aged 18 to 30 with active or convalescent COVID-19. Each CDR3 is given with its conserved first and last residue. A D gene is named only where the DNA matches it firmly. Some rows have no size entry. The others give once, few or many, or a class for an expanded clone.

J gene: TRBJ2-7
D gene: NA
clone size: NA
V gene: TRBV28
CDR3 DNA: TGTGCCAGCAGTTTCAGCTCCTACGAGCAGTACTTC
CDR3 protein: CASSFSSYEQYF

J gene: TRBJ2-7
D gene: NA
clone size: NA
V gene: TRBV7-7
CDR3 DNA: TGTGCTAGCAGCGTAGGACAGCACTACGAGCAGTACTTC
CDR3 protein: CASSVGQHYEQYF

J gene: TRBJ2-7
D gene: NA
clone size: once
V gene: TRBV21-1
CDR3 DNA: TGTGCCAGCAGCAAAGTATCGTCCGGACCGGGATGTACCCCACCTACCTACGAGCAGTACTTC
CDR3 protein: CASSKVSSGPGCTPPTYEQYF

J gene: TRBJ2-2
D gene: NA
clone size: NA
V gene: TRBV7-9
CDR3 DNA: TGTGCCAGCAGCCAGACACCCACCGGGGAGCTGTTTTTT
CDR3 protein: CASSQTPTGELFF

J gene: TRBJ1-5
D gene: NA
clone size: NA
V gene: TRBV7-2
CDR3 DNA: TGTGCCAGCAGCCCCCAGACATCGCTACATGTGCCCCAGCATTTT
CDR3 protein: CASSPQTSLHVPQHF

J gene: TRBJ1-6
D gene: NA
clone size: NA
V gene: TRBV30
CDR3 DNA: TGTGCCTGGACCCCCCTGCGAGATTCACCCCTCCACTTT
CDR3 protein: CAWTPLRDSPLHF

J gene: TRBJ1-1
D gene: NA
clone size: NA
V gene: TRBV11-2
CDR3 DNA: TGTGCCAGCAGCTTAGCACAGTTCACTGAAGCTTTCTTT
CDR3 protein: CASSLAQFTEAFF

J gene: TRBJ2-1
D gene: NA
clone size: NA
V gene: TRBV24-1
CDR3 DNA: TGTGCCACCAGTGTTGGGGCAAACAATGAGCAGTTCTTC
CDR3 protein: CATSVGANNEQFF

J gene: TRBJ2-1
D gene: TRBD2
clone size: once
V gene: TRBV6-4
CDR3 DNA: TGTGCCAGCAGTAACTCCTTCGGGAGGCTTTCCTACAATGAGCAGTTCTTC
CDR3 protein: CASSNSFGRLSYNEQFF

J gene: TRBJ2-7
D gene: NA
clone size: NA
V gene: TRBV27
CDR3 DNA: TGTGCCAGCAGCCTCCTTACTAGGTCCGAGCAGTACTTC
CDR3 protein: CASSLLTRSEQYF

J gene: TRBJ1-2
D gene: NA
clone size: NA
V gene: TRBV27
CDR3 DNA: TGTGCCAGCAGCGCCGGGGGTAATGGCTACACCTTC
CDR3 protein: CASSAGGNGYTF

J gene: TRBJ1-1
D gene: NA
clone size: few
V gene: TRBV4-3
CDR3 DNA: TGCGCCAGCAGCCAACACAGGTCCGCCACTGAAGCTTTCTTT
CDR3 protein: CASSQHRSATEAFF

J gene: TRBJ1-2
D gene: TRBD1
clone size: NA
V gene: TRBV6-5
CDR3 DNA: TGTGCCAGCAGTTCGAGGGGGCCCATAGCTAACTATGGCTACACCTTC
CDR3 protein: CASSSRGPIANYGYTF

J gene: TRBJ1-1
D gene: NA
clone size: NA
V gene: TRBV11-3
CDR3 DNA: TGTGCCAGCAGTCGCGGTGGGACATTGTCGACTGAAGCTTTCTTT
CDR3 protein: CASSRGGTLSTEAFF

J gene: TRBJ2-7
D gene: NA
clone size: NA
V gene: TRBV27
CDR3 DNA: TGTGCCAGCAGTTTTGCCAGGGGTTACGAGCAGTACTTC
CDR3 protein: CASSFARGYEQYF

J gene: TRBJ1-5
D gene: NA
clone size: NA
V gene: TRBV15
CDR3 DNA: TGTGCCACCAGCAGAGATGGGGCGGCAATAGGGCCCCAGCATTTT
CDR3 protein: CATSRDGAAIGPQHF

J gene: TRBJ2-1
D gene: NA
clone size: NA
V gene: TRBV18
CDR3 DNA: TGTGCCAGCTCACCAGCCGTTACTAAGAATGAGCAGTTCTTC
CDR3 protein: CASSPAVTKNEQFF

J gene: TRBJ1-2
D gene: NA
clone size: NA
V gene: TRBV24-1
CDR3 DNA: TGTGCCACCAGTGATCCAGGGCGGCCATATGGCTACACCTTC
CDR3 protein: CATSDPGRPYGYTF

J gene: TRBJ2-7
D gene: TRBD1
clone size: NA
V gene: TRBV7-2
CDR3 DNA: TGTGCCAGCAGCTTAGGGGGGACAGGGAACTACGAGCAGTACTTC
CDR3 protein: CASSLGGTGNYEQYF

J gene: TRBJ1-4
D gene: TRBD1
clone size: NA
V gene: TRBV7-9
CDR3 DNA: TGTGCCAGCAGCTTTGGACAGGAGTGGGAAAAACTGTTTTTT
CDR3 protein: CASSFGQEWEKLFF

J gene: TRBJ2-7
D gene: TRBD2
clone size: NA
V gene: TRBV7-8
CDR3 DNA: TGTGCCAGCAGCACCAGACTAGCGGGACTGTACGAGCAGTACTTC
CDR3 protein: CASSTRLAGLYEQYF

J gene: TRBJ2-3
D gene: TRBD2
clone size: NA
V gene: TRBV28
CDR3 DNA: TGTGCCAGCAGTCTCAGACTAGCGGGACGACCAAGGAGAGATACGCAGTATTTT
CDR3 protein: CASSLRLAGRPRRDTQYF

J gene: TRBJ2-1
D gene: NA
clone size: few
V gene: TRBV7-8
CDR3 DNA: TGTGCCACCCAGCGTAGATCCTACAATGAGCAGTTCTTC
CDR3 protein: CATQRRSYNEQFF

J gene: TRBJ2-7
D gene: NA
clone size: NA
V gene: TRBV6-2/TRBV6-3
CDR3 DNA: TGTGCCAGCAGTTACTCCGGGTCTGGACAGTACTACGAGCAGTACTTC
CDR3 protein: CASSYSGSGQYYEQYF

J gene: TRBJ1-5
D gene: NA
clone size: NA
V gene: TRBV19
CDR3 DNA: TGTGCCAGCAAACAGGGCAGTGGCAATCAGCCCCAGCATTTT
CDR3 protein: CASKQGSGNQPQHF

J gene: TRBJ2-7
D gene: TRBD1
clone size: NA
V gene: TRBV19
CDR3 DNA: TGTGCCACCGGACAGGGTCGCTACGAGCAGTACTTC
CDR3 protein: CATGQGRYEQYF

J gene: TRBJ1-4
D gene: NA
clone size: NA
V gene: TRBV9
CDR3 DNA: TGTGCCAGCAGCGCCGGGGGGATAATTAAAGAAAAACTGTTTTTT
CDR3 protein: CASSAGGIIKEKLFF

J gene: TRBJ2-5
D gene: TRBD2
clone size: few
V gene: TRBV5-1
CDR3 DNA: TGCGCCAGCAGCTTGGGGGGAGGGGAGACCCAGTACTTC
CDR3 protein: CASSLGGGETQYF

J gene: TRBJ1-3
D gene: TRBD1
clone size: NA
V gene: TRBV6-5
CDR3 DNA: TGTGCCAGCACCAAACAGGGGTCTGGAAACACCATATATTTT
CDR3 protein: CASTKQGSGNTIYF

J gene: TRBJ1-2
D gene: TRBD1
clone size: NA
V gene: TRBV18
CDR3 DNA: TGTGCCAGCTCACCCGAGGACAGGGCTAACTATGGCTACACCTTC
CDR3 protein: CASSPEDRANYGYTF

J gene: TRBJ2-3
D gene: TRBD2
clone size: NA
V gene: TRBV29-1
CDR3 DNA: TGCAGCGTCAAAATTAGCGGGAGCGAGACAGATACGCAGTATTTT
CDR3 protein: CSVKISGSETDTQYF

J gene: TRBJ2-2
D gene: NA
clone size: few
V gene: TRBV18
CDR3 DNA: TGTGCCACCAACCTCGACAGTTTCCCCGCCACACCCGGGGAGCTGTTTTTT
CDR3 protein: CATNLDSFPATPGELFF

J gene: TRBJ1-2
D gene: TRBD1
clone size: NA
V gene: TRBV28
CDR3 DNA: TGTGCCAGCTATGACAGGGTTAACTATGGCTACACCTTC
CDR3 protein: CASYDRVNYGYTF

J gene: TRBJ1-6
D gene: NA
clone size: NA
V gene: TRBV2
CDR3 DNA: TGTGCCACCACTCGGGATTCACCCCTCCACTTT
CDR3 protein: CATTRDSPLHF

J gene: TRBJ1-5
D gene: NA
clone size: NA
V gene: TRBV28
CDR3 DNA: TGTGCCAGCAGTTTGGGAACAGGGACCCGCAATCAGCCCCAGCATTTT
CDR3 protein: CASSLGTGTRNQPQHF

J gene: TRBJ1-4
D gene: NA
clone size: NA
V gene: TRBV6-2/TRBV6-3
CDR3 DNA: TGTGCCAGCAGTGCCGGTAGGGGCGAAAAACTGTTTTTT
CDR3 protein: CASSAGRGEKLFF

J gene: TRBJ1-1
D gene: NA
clone size: NA
V gene: TRBV5-1
CDR3 DNA: TGCGCCAGCAGCTCACGGGGGAGGTTGAACACTGAAGCTTTCTTT
CDR3 protein: CASSSRGRLNTEAFF

J gene: TRBJ2-3
D gene: NA
clone size: NA
V gene: TRBV7-2
CDR3 DNA: TGTGCCAGCAGCTTAGTGGCTAGCAGGTCCGGAGATACGCAGTATTTT
CDR3 protein: CASSLVASRSGDTQYF

J gene: TRBJ1-5
D gene: TRBD1
clone size: NA
V gene: TRBV11-2
CDR3 DNA: TGTGCCAGCAGCTCAAAAGGGACAGGGGGTAGCAATCAGCCCCAGCATTTT
CDR3 protein: CASSSKGTGGSNQPQHF

J gene: TRBJ2-7
D gene: NA
clone size: NA
V gene: TRBV25-1
CDR3 DNA: TGTGCCAGCAGTGAACACGTAGTAGAAGGGGGCGAGCAGTACTTC
CDR3 protein: CASSEHVVEGGEQYF

J gene: TRBJ1-2
D gene: NA
clone size: NA
V gene: TRBV12-3/TRBV12-4
CDR3 DNA: TGTGCCAGCACCGTACAGGGAAACTATGGCTACACCTTC
CDR3 protein: CASTVQGNYGYTF

J gene: TRBJ2-7
D gene: TRBD2
clone size: NA
V gene: TRBV7-9
CDR3 DNA: TGTGCCAGCAGCAGACTAGCGGGGGGCTACGAGCAGTACTTC
CDR3 protein: CASSRLAGGYEQYF

J gene: TRBJ2-2
D gene: NA
clone size: NA
V gene: TRBV28
CDR3 DNA: TGTGCCAGCATGGGTGAGCGGCCCCTCCTGTTTTTT
CDR3 protein: CASMGERPLLFF

J gene: TRBJ2-7
D gene: NA
clone size: NA
V gene: TRBV1
CDR3 DNA: TGCACCAGCAGCCAAGCTAGTTCAGCGGGAACCTACGAGCAGTACTTC
CDR3 protein: CTSSQASSAGTYEQYF

J gene: TRBJ1-2
D gene: NA
clone size: few
V gene: TRBV19
CDR3 DNA: TGTGCCAGTAGTATCTCACAGTCCAACTATGGCTACACCTTC
CDR3 protein: CASSISQSNYGYTF

J gene: TRBJ2-3
D gene: NA
clone size: NA
V gene: TRBV27
CDR3 DNA: TGTGCCAGCAGTTCAAGAAGCGGGTCGAGCACAGATACGCAGTATTTT
CDR3 protein: CASSSRSGSSTDTQYF

J gene: TRBJ2-1
D gene: TRBD1
clone size: NA
V gene: TRBV14
CDR3 DNA: TGTGCCAGCAGCCACGACAGGGCGTTCAATGAGCAGTTCTTC
CDR3 protein: CASSHDRAFNEQFF

J gene: TRBJ2-1
D gene: TRBD2
clone size: NA
V gene: TRBV15
CDR3 DNA: TGTGCCACCAGCAAACCTACTAGCGGGAGGACCTACAATGAGCAGTTCTTC
CDR3 protein: CATSKPTSGRTYNEQFF

J gene: TRBJ1-4
D gene: TRBD1
clone size: NA
V gene: TRBV19
CDR3 DNA: TGTGCCAGTAGTATAGGCCAGGGGGCAACTAATGAAAAACTGTTTTTT
CDR3 protein: CASSIGQGATNEKLFF

J gene: TRBJ2-3
D gene: TRBD1
clone size: NA
V gene: TRBV24-1
CDR3 DNA: TGTGCCACCAGTGATCGGACAGGGGGCACAGATACGCAGTATTTT
CDR3 protein: CATSDRTGGTDTQYF

J gene: TRBJ1-1
D gene: TRBD1
clone size: NA
V gene: TRBV9
CDR3 DNA: TGTGCCAGCAGCCCACAGACAGGGACGAACACTGAAGCTTTCTTT
CDR3 protein: CASSPQTGTNTEAFF

J gene: TRBJ1-3
D gene: NA
clone size: NA
V gene: TRBV7-2
CDR3 DNA: TGTGCCAGCAGCTTAGGGCAGGGGAAGGCTGGAAACACCATATATTTT
CDR3 protein: CASSLGQGKAGNTIYF

J gene: TRBJ2-2
D gene: TRBD1
clone size: NA
V gene: TRBV7-9
CDR3 DNA: TGTGCCGGAAACCGGGACAGGCCAGCAGGGGAGCTGTTTTTT
CDR3 protein: CAGNRDRPAGELFF

J gene: TRBJ1-2
D gene: NA
clone size: once
V gene: TRBV27
CDR3 DNA: TGTGCCAGCAGTTCTCCAGGGGCAGGAGTCTATGGCTACACCTTC
CDR3 protein: CASSSPGAGVYGYTF

J gene: TRBJ2-5
D gene: TRBD2
clone size: NA
V gene: TRBV10-3
CDR3 DNA: TGTGCCATCAGTGGAGCGGGGGGGCATCAGACCCAGTACTTC
CDR3 protein: CAISGAGGHQTQYF

J gene: TRBJ2-7
D gene: NA
clone size: NA
V gene: TRBV4-2
CDR3 DNA: TGTGCCAGCAGCCAAGGACTTGCCGACTCCTACGAGCAGTACTTC
CDR3 protein: CASSQGLADSYEQYF

J gene: TRBJ1-2
D gene: TRBD1
clone size: NA
V gene: TRBV7-9
CDR3 DNA: TGTGCCAGCAGCTTAGGGTCCGGGACAGGGCATGGGGAAGGTCGTGGCTACACCTTC
CDR3 protein: CASSLGSGTGHGEGRGYTF

J gene: TRBJ1-2
D gene: TRBD1
clone size: once
V gene: TRBV19
CDR3 DNA: TGTGCCAGTAGTGACAGGGGGACGCTCTATGGCTACACCTTC
CDR3 protein: CASSDRGTLYGYTF

J gene: TRBJ2-7
D gene: TRBD2
clone size: NA
V gene: TRBV27
CDR3 DNA: TGTGCCAGCAGTTCTCGGACTAGCGGGAGTGAGGGCTACGAGCAGTACTTC
CDR3 protein: CASSSRTSGSEGYEQYF